A selection of T cell receptor beta chains follows, all from one sample in a study of cytomegalovirus exposure and HLA in healthy donors. Measured with immunoSEQ multiplex PCR; TCRdb has only the in-frame clones, and not every one. The sample totals tens of thousands of clones; its top ten clones hold less than 0.65%. Sequencing input: PBMCs. These receptors came from a man in his fifties or sixties in good health and CMV-seronegative. Each CDR3 is given with its conserved first and last residue. The D gene is left open where the match is weak.

d_call j_call v_call cdr3_aa cdr3_nt
TRBD1 TRBJ1-1 TRBV5-8 CASSLTGDTEAFF TGTGCCAGCAGCTTGACAGGGGACACTGAAGCTTTCTTT
TRBD2 TRBJ2-3 TRBV27 CASSFLAGGPDTQYF TGTGCCAGCAGTTTTCTAGCGGGGGGGCCAGATACGCAGTATTTT
TRBD2 TRBJ2-7 TRBV4-2 CASSQETSGGSTSYEQYF TGTGCCAGCAGCCAAGAGACTAGCGGGGGGTCAACTTCCTACGAGCAGTACTTC
. TRBJ2-3 TRBV4-2 CASSQGGRGTDTQYF TGTGCCAGCAGCCAGGGGGGACGCGGCACAGATACGCAGTATTTT
TRBD1 TRBJ1-1 TRBV25-1 CASKSYRGSANTEAFF TGTGCCAGCAAATCCTACAGGGGATCGGCGAACACTGAAGCTTTCTTT
. TRBJ1-4 TRBV4-2 CASSQDHTGQNEKLFF TGTGCCAGCAGCCAAGATCATACAGGGCAGAATGAAAAACTGTTTTTT
. TRBJ1-1 TRBV19 CASSIGREAFF TGTGCCAGTAGTATAGGCAGAGAAGCTTTCTTT
TRBD1 TRBJ1-2 TRBV28 CASRPTGGDYGYTF TGTGCCAGCAGGCCGACAGGGGGGGACTATGGCTACACCTTC
. TRBJ1-1 TRBV6-5 CASSSPGQEAFF TGTGCCAGCAGTTCCCCAGGACAGGAAGCTTTCTTT
. TRBJ1-3 TRBV4-1 CASSLNARNTIYF TGCGCCAGCAGCCTCAATGCGAGAAACACCATATATTTT
TRBD2 TRBJ2-7 TRBV5-1 CASSLQTSGYEQYF TGCGCCAGCAGCTTGCAAACTAGCGGTTACGAGCAGTACTTC
TRBD1 TRBJ2-7 TRBV29-1 CSGAPGQGAEQYF TGCAGCGGCGCGCCTGGACAGGGAGCCGAGCAGTACTTC
. TRBJ2-1 TRBV5-1 CASSLAGDYSDNEQFF TGCGCCAGCAGCTTGGCAGGGGACTACTCCGACAATGAGCAGTTCTTC
TRBD2 TRBJ2-7 TRBV7-2 CASTVSGGEYEQYF TGTGCCAGCACCGTCAGCGGGGGGGAGTACGAGCAGTACTTC
TRBD1 TRBJ2-1 TRBV9 CASSPAGTGGANEQFF TGTGCCAGCAGCCCAGCGGGGACAGGGGGCGCGAATGAGCAGTTCTTC
TRBD1 TRBJ1-1 TRBV10-3 CAISDTGAPNTEAFF TGTGCCATCAGTGACACAGGGGCGCCGAACACTGAAGCTTTCTTT
. TRBJ2-7 TRBV28 CASSSRVYEQYF TGTGCCAGCAGCAGCAGGGTCTACGAGCAGTACTTC
TRBD1 TRBJ2-3 TRBV11-3 CASSLRQGSTDTQYF TGTGCCAGCAGCTTAAGACAGGGCAGCACAGATACGCAGTATTTT
. TRBJ1-1 TRBV5-1 CASSLGQQNTEAFF TGCGCCAGCAGCTTGGGACAGCAGAACACTGAAGCTTTCTTT
TRBD1 TRBJ2-4 TRBV28 CASRRDRGFAKNIQYF TGTGCCAGTCGAAGGGACAGGGGGTTTGCCAAAAACATTCAGTACTTC
. TRBJ2-7 TRBV6-5 CASSYTLALSYEQYF TGTGCCAGCAGTTACACACTAGCTCTATCCTACGAGCAGTACTTC
TRBD2 TRBJ2-2 TRBV7-2 CASSLVAGGYTGELFF TGTGCCAGCAGCTTAGTAGCGGGGGGCTACACCGGGGAGCTGTTTTTT
. TRBJ1-2 TRBV6-5 CASSYSKTASYGYTF TGTGCCAGCAGTTACTCGAAGACGGCTAGCTATGGCTACACCTTC
TRBD1 TRBJ1-6 TRBV11-2 CASSLGDRLNSPLHF TGTGCCAGCAGCTTAGGGGACAGGTTGAATTCACCCCTCCACTTT
. TRBJ1-2 TRBV4-1 CASSHPSLEVFYGYTF TGCGCCAGCAGCCACCCCTCCCTAGAGGTTTTCTATGGCTACACCTTC
. TRBJ2-7 TRBV6-5 CASRSRVGYEQYF TGTGCCAGCAGGAGCAGGGTAGGCTACGAGCAGTACTTC
. TRBJ2-1 TRBV13 CASSLNSPWTSQFF TGTGCCAGCAGCTTAAATTCCCCCTGGACATCGCAGTTCTTC
. TRBJ2-7 TRBV29-1 CSVIDDGREQYF TGCAGCGTTATTGACGATGGGCGCGAGCAGTACTTC
TRBD1 TRBJ1-1 TRBV5-1 CASSGQGAGDTEAFF TGCGCCAGCTCCGGACAGGGGGCAGGGGACACTGAAGCTTTCTTT
. TRBJ2-7 TRBV7-9 CASSFLSRDMSEQYF TGTGCCAGCAGCTTTTTGTCCCGGGACATGTCCGAGCAGTACTTC
TRBD1 TRBJ1-5 TRBV30 CAWGTGSNNQPQHF TGTGCCTGGGGGACAGGGTCGAACAATCAGCCCCAGCATTTT
TRBD2 TRBJ2-1 TRBV7-3 CASSLASGGGYNEQFF TGTGCCAGCAGCTTAGCTAGCGGGGGAGGGTACAATGAGCAGTTCTTC
. TRBJ1-4 TRBV19 CASSTLLGEKLFF TGTGCCAGTAGTACCCTCCTGGGCGAAAAACTGTTTTTT
. TRBJ2-7 TRBV19 CASSPTLGSSLSEQYF TGTGCCAGTAGTCCTACCCTGGGCAGCTCTCTATCCGAGCAGTACTTC
. TRBJ2-7 TRBV5-1 CASSLVAGFSYEQYF TGCGCCAGCAGCTTGGTGGCGGGTTTCTCCTACGAGCAGTACTTC
TRBD2 TRBJ2-5 TRBV6-1 CASSARGGASGTQYF TGTGCCAGCAGTGCCCGGGGGGGGGCCTCGGGGACCCAGTACTTC
TRBD2 TRBJ2-1 TRBV11-2 CATAGVSSYNEQFF TGTGCCACGGCGGGGGTGAGCTCCTACAATGAGCAGTTCTTC
TRBD2 TRBJ2-7 TRBV19 CASSQGGLAIQQYF TGTGCCAGTAGTCAAGGGGGACTAGCGATACAGCAGTACTTC
TRBD1 TRBJ2-5 TRBV11-3 CASSLGQRETQYF TGTGCCAGCAGCTTGGGACAGAGAGAGACCCAGTACTTC
. TRBJ2-7 TRBV6-5 CASSYSLTDSYEQYF TGTGCCAGCAGTTACTCGCTGACAGACTCCTACGAGCAGTACTTC
TRBD1 TRBJ2-7 TRBV5-4 CASTVLGQGLREQYF TGTGCCAGCACCGTATTGGGACAGGGGCTACGGGAGCAGTACTTC
. TRBJ2-7 TRBV7-3 CASSLNAGDEQYF TGTGCCAGCAGCTTAAACGCAGGGGACGAGCAGTACTTC
TRBD1 TRBJ1-5 TRBV19 CASSVTGGGNQPQHF TGTGCCAGTAGTGTGACAGGGGGCGGGAATCAGCCCCAGCATTTT
. TRBJ1-4 TRBV7-9 CASSPPGDPNEKLFF TGTGCCAGCAGCCCACCGGGGGATCCGAATGAAAAACTGTTTTTT
TRBD1 TRBJ1-1 TRBV6-1 CASSLRGQINTEAFF TGTGCCAGCAGTCTCAGGGGACAGATTAACACTGAAGCTTTCTTT
TRBD1 TRBJ1-4 TRBV4-1 CASSQVDTGGEKLFF TGCGCCAGCAGCCAAGTAGATACAGGGGGTGAAAAACTGTTTTTT
. TRBJ1-5 TRBV28 CASKGRSNQPQHF TGTGCCAGCAAGGGGCGGAGCAATCAGCCCCAGCATTTT
TRBD1 TRBJ1-2 TRBV6-1 CASSEIVRQRGRGYTF TGTGCCAGCAGTGAAATAGTTCGTCAAAGGGGGCGCGGCTACACCTTC
. TRBJ1-4 TRBV6-1 CASSRTSNEEKLFF TGTGCCAGCAGCCGGACTTCCAATGAGGAAAAACTGTTTTTT
TRBD1 TRBJ1-6 TRBV6-1 CASNQDRGTSPLHF TGTGCCAGCAATCAAGACAGGGGAACTTCACCCCTCCACTTT
. TRBJ2-7 TRBV19 CASSRGRYEQYF TGTGCCAGTAGCAGGGGCAGGTACGAGCAGTACTTC
. TRBJ1-5 TRBV5-1 CASSLMGAVNQPQHF TGCGCCAGCAGCTTGATGGGGGCGGTGAATCAGCCCCAGCATTTT
TRBD1 TRBJ2-2 TRBV18 CASSPTGDTGELFF TGTGCCAGCTCACCGACAGGGGACACCGGGGAGCTGTTTTTT
. TRBJ1-5 TRBV19 CASSIGYSNQPQHF TGTGCCAGTAGTATAGGTTATAGCAATCAGCCCCAGCATTTT
TRBD1 TRBJ1-1 TRBV5-1 CASSTIAWGPQGTVF TGCGCCAGCAGTACGATAGCCTGGGGGCCTCAAGGGACAGTCTTT
. TRBJ2-3 TRBV28 CASNKRTGGTDTQYF TGTGCCAGCAATAAAAGGACGGGGGGCACAGATACGCAGTATTTT
TRBD2 TRBJ2-5 TRBV5-4 CASSPRGLAGTGETQYF TGTGCCAGCAGCCCCAGAGGACTAGCGGGTACGGGAGAGACCCAGTACTTC